This TCR beta chain was observed in a study of blood T cells in healthy people across ages. With a J-beta primer mix and a sample-barcoded 5' primer, a second PCR ran about 6 to 11 cycles. In TCRdb, the 5' RACE reads were re-called with MiXCR into one record per CDR3 protein. The sample contains some 1.4 million distinct CDR3 sequences, roughly 40% of which appear only once. The CDR3 sequence is 14 residues long. The sequence derives from a woman between 18 and 29 years old in good health. Material: blood. The chain combines TRBV21-1 with TRBJ2-7. TRBV21-1 is classified as a pseudogene. CDR3 in DNA: TGTGCCAGCAGGTCACCCGAAGTGCCCTACGAGCAGTACTTC. This gives the protein CASRSPEVPYEQYF.